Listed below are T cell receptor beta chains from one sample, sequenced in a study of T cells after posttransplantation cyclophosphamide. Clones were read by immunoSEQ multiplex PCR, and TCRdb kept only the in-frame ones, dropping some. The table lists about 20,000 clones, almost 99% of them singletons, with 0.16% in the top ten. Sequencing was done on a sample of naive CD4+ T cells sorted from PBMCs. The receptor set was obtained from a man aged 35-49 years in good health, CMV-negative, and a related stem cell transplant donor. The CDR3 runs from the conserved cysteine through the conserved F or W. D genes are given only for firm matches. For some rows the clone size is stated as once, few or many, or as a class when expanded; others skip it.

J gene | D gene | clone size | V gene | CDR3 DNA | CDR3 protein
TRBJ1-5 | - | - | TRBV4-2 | TGTGCCAGCAGCCAAGATAGGGAGAGAGGCAATCAGCCCCAGCATTTT | CASSQDRERGNQPQHF
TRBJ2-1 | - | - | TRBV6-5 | TGTGCCAGCATGAGAATCAATGAGCAGTTCTTC | CASMRINEQFF
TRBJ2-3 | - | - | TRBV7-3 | TGTGCCAGCAGCTTAAGAGGTGGAGGGCACACAGATACGCAGTATTTT | CASSLRGGGHTDTQYF
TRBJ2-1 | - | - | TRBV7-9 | TGTGCCAGCAGCTTAACATTAGGGAGCTACAATGAGCAGTTCTTC | CASSLTLGSYNEQFF
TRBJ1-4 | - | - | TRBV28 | TGTGCCAGCAACAGGTTGAGAGAAAAACTGTTTTTT | CASNRLREKLFF
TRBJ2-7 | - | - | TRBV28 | TGTGCCAGCAGTTTAGGGTTCGGACTACAAAGGAGCTCCTACGAGCAGTACTTC | CASSLGFGLQRSSYEQYF
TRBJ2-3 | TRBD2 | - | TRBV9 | TGTGCCAGCAGCGTAGGGGGGGGGACTAGGCCCACAGATACGCAGTATTTT | CASSVGGGTRPTDTQYF
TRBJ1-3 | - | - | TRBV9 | TGTGCCAGCAGCGTAGCGGGTTGGACTGGAAACACCATATATTTT | CASSVAGWTGNTIYF
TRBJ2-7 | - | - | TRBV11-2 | TGTGCCAGCAGCTTGGAAGTAGCGGTAAACTACGAGCAGTACTTC | CASSLEVAVNYEQYF
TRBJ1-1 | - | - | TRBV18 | TGTGCCAGCTCCCCTGAGGGAAACACTGAAGCTTTCTTT | CASSPEGNTEAFF
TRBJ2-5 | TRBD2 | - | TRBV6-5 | TGTGCCAGCAGTTACTCGTCGGCTAGCGGCCAAGAGACCCAGTACTTC | CASSYSSASGQETQYF
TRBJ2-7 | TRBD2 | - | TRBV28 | TGTGCCAGCAGTTTATCGGGGACTATTTACGAGCAGTACTTC | CASSLSGTIYEQYF
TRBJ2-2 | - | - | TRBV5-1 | TGCGCCAGCAGCCCCATGGGGGGCGGGAGCACCGGGGAGCTGTTTTTT | CASSPMGGGSTGELFF
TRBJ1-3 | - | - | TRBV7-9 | TGTGCCAGCAGCCGACAGGAGAACACCATATATTTT | CASSRQENTIYF
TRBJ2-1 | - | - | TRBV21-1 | TGTGCCAGCAGCAAATACGGTAGCAGGGGTTCCTACAATGAGCAGTTCTTC | CASSKYGSRGSYNEQFF
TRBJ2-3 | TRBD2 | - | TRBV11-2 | TGTGCCAGCAGCTTAGCTGGGACTAGCGGTACAGATACGCAGTATTTT | CASSLAGTSGTDTQYF
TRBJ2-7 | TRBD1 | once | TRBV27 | TGTGCCAGCAGTTTTTCGGGACAGGGGGCGTACGAGCAGTACTTC | CASSFSGQGAYEQYF
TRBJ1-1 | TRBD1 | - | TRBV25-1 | TGTGCCAGCAGTGAGACAGGGTCGAACACTGAAGCTTTCTTT | CASSETGSNTEAFF
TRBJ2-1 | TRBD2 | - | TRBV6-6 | TGTGCCAGCAGTTACGCGGGCGGGAGTGCGGATGAGCAGTTCTTC | CASSYAGGSADEQFF
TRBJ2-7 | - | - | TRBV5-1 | TGCGCCAGCAGCTTTGACGGGTCCGCCTACTACGAGCAGTACTTC | CASSFDGSAYYEQYF
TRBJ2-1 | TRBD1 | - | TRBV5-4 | TGTGCCAGCAGTTTCGACAGGGGGTGGAAAAGTTACAATGAGCAGTTCTTC | CASSFDRGWKSYNEQFF
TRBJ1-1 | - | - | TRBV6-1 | TGTGCCAGCAGCGCCGGCAGGGTTACTGAAGCTTTCTTT | CASSAGRVTEAFF
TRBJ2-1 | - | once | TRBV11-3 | TGTGCCAGCAGCTTAGCTGAGCGTGAGCAGTTCTTC | CASSLAEREQFF
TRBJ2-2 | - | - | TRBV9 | TGTGCCAGCAGCCCACGGCTAACGGGTTCGAACACCGGGGAGCTGTTTTTT | CASSPRLTGSNTGELFF
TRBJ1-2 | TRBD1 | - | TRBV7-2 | TGTGCCAGCAGTTTTAGGGACAGGGGACACGGCTACACCTTC | CASSFRDRGHGYTF
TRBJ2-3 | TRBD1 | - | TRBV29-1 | TGCAGCGTTGGTGACAGGGGGCGCGGTACGCAGTATTTT | CSVGDRGRGTQYF
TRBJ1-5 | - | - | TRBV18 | TGTGCCAGCTCACCGGGTGGGAGGGGGGCCATAAATCAGCCCCAGCATTTT | CASSPGGRGAINQPQHF
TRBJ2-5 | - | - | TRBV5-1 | TGCGCCAGCAGCTTGGGCCCTTCCTCGGCCCAGTACTTC | CASSLGPSSAQYF
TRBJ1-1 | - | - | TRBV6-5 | TGTGCCAGCAGTAACCTCCGGGGGACTCACACTGAAGCTTTCTTT | CASSNLRGTHTEAFF
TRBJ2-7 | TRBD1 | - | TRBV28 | TGTGCCGCCAGGACAGGGTTCTCCTACGAGCAGTACTTC | CAARTGFSYEQYF
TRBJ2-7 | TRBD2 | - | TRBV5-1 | TGCGCCAGCAGCTTGGAAGGTAGCGGGAGCTCCTACGAGCAGTACTTC | CASSLEGSGSSYEQYF
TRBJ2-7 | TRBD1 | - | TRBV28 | TGTGCCAGCAGTTCCACACCGGGACAGGGTTCCTACGAGCAGTACTTC | CASSSTPGQGSYEQYF
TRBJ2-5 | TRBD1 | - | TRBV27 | TGTGCCAGCAGTTCACCGGGACAGCTGGCGGAGACCCAGTACTTC | CASSSPGQLAETQYF
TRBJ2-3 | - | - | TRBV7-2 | TGTGCCAGCAGCTTACTAGATACGCAGTATTTT | CASSLLDTQYF
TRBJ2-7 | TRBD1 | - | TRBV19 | TGTGCCAGTAGTATGGGACAGGTGCCCTACGAGCAGTACTTC | CASSMGQVPYEQYF
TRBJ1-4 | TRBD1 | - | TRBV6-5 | TGTGCCAGCAGTAGTAACCCAGGGGGCCGGGAAAAACTGTTTTTT | CASSSNPGGREKLFF
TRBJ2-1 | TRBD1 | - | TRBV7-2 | TGTGCCAGCAGCTTACTGACAGGGATAATCAATGAGCAGTTCTTC | CASSLLTGIINEQFF
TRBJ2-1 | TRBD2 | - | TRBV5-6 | TGTGCCAGCAGCTCTGACCTAGCGGGAGGAGACAATGAGCAGTTCTTC | CASSSDLAGGDNEQFF
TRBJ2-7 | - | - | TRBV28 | TGTGCCAGCAGTTCGGGGCCGGGGGTTGGTCGGAGGCAGTACTTC | CASSSGPGVGRRQYF
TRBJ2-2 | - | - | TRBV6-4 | TGTGCCAGCAGTGTTCTGGCGGGCGGAGGCACCGGGGAGCTGTTTTTT | CASSVLAGGGTGELFF
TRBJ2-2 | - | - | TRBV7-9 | TGTGCCAGCAGCCGATTTCGGGGAGGGAACACCGGGGAGCTGTTTTTT | CASSRFRGGNTGELFF
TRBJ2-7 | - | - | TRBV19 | TGTGTCAGTAACCCGCACGGAGGCTACGAGCAGTACTTC | CVSNPHGGYEQYF
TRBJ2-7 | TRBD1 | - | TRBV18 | TGTGCCAGCTCGACGGGACAGGGGTTGGACGAGCAGTACTTC | CASSTGQGLDEQYF
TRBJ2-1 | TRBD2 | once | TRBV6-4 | TGTGCCAGCAGTATTAGCGGGAACAATGAGCAGTTCTTC | CASSISGNNEQFF
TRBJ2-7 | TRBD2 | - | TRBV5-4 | TGTGCCAGCAGTTCTCGAGACGGGGGGTCCTACGAGCAGTACTTC | CASSSRDGGSYEQYF
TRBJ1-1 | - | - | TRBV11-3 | TGTGCCAGCAGCTCCCCCCCGACGAGGGACACTGAAGCTTTCTTT | CASSSPPTRDTEAFF
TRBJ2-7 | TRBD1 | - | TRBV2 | TGTGCCAGCAGTGGGACAGGGGGTTACGAGCAGTACTTC | CASSGTGGYEQYF
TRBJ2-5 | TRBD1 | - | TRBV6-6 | TGTGCCAGCAGTTCAACGGACAGGGAAGAGACCCAGTACTTC | CASSSTDREETQYF
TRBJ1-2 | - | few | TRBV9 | TGTGCCAGCAGCGTTCTATTTGGTGGCTACACCTTC | CASSVLFGGYTF
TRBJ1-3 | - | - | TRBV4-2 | TGTGCCAGCAGCCAAGTTCTCGGAGTCTCTGGAAACACCATATATTTT | CASSQVLGVSGNTIYF
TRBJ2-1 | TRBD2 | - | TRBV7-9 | TGTGCCAGCAGCTTAGTAACTGGGAGGGTCAATGAGCAGTTCTTC | CASSLVTGRVNEQFF
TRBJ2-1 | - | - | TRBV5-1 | TGCGCCAGCAGCTGGGAACTAGCTTACAATGAGCAGTTCTTC | CASSWELAYNEQFF
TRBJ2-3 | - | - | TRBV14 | TGTGCCAGCAGCCAAGTCACGGGATGGGGCACAGATACGCAGTATTTT | CASSQVTGWGTDTQYF
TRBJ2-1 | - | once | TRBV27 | TGTGCCAGCAGTTTAGCGTATGCCTACAATGAGCAGTTCTTC | CASSLAYAYNEQFF